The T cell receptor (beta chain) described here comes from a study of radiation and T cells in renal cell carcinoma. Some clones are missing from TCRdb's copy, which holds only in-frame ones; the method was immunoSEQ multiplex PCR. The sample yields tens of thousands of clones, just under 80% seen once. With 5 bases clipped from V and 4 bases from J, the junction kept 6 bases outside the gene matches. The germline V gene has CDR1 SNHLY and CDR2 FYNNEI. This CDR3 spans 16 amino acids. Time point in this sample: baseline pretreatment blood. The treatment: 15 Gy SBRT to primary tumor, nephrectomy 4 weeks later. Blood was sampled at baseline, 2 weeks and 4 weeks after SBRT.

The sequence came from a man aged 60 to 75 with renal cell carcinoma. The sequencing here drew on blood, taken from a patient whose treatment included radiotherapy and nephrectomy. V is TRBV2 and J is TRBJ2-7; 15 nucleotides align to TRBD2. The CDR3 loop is CASSTTGTSGGYEQYF. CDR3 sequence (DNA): TGTGCCAGCAGTACGACCGGGACTAGCGGGGGGTACGAGCAGTACTTC. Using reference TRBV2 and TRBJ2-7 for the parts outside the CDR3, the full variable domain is EPEVTQTPSHQVTQMGQEVILRCVPISNHLYFYWYRQILGQKVEFLVSFYNNEISEKSEIFDDQFSVERPDGSNFTLKIRSTKLEDSAMYFCASSTTGTSGGYEQYFGPGTRLTVT.